A single sample is the source of the 20 T cell receptor beta chains below, sequenced in a study of regulatory T cells in long-lasting Graves disease. iRepertoire HTBI primers and Arm-PCR of CDR3 regions built TCR beta libraries. TCRdb analysed the multiplex PCR reads with MiXCR anew, one entry per CDR3 protein. The data hold a few hundred thousand distinct CDR3 sequences, with about 25% observed a single time. Time point given: persistent/refractory GD, antithyroid drugs over 5 years with positive TRAb. PBMCs were the source of the RNA used for TCR sequencing. The sequencing used peripheral blood mononuclear cells (PBMCs), collected when the disease was refractory, from a patient treated with antithyroid drugs. The source of these receptors is a female donor with Graves disease.

This clonotype was picked up one time. Since a much larger clone is just one base distant, this may be a read error. The chain is built from TRBV11-1 and TRBJ2-7; perhaps TRBD2 as D (6 bases). Per the germline V gene, CDR1 is SGHAT and CDR2 is FQDESV (reference sequence). Trimming took off 2 bases at V and 6 bases at J, with 14 bases between the two ends. The CDR3 has 14 residues. DNA of the CDR3: TGTGCCAGCAGCTTAAATCCGTCGGGAGTCGAGCAGTACTTC. It encodes CASSLNPSGVEQYF.

This clonotype was recorded a few times. The rearrangement joins TRBV5-1 to TRBJ2-5; a possible D gene is TRBD2 (5 bases). Germline V gives CDR1 SGHRS, CDR2 YFSETQ. V lost 5 bases to trimming and J lost 3 bases, with 20 bases between them. The CDR3 is 16 amino acids. Here the CDR3 reads CASRLLGIGLEETQYF. DNA of the CDR3: TGCGCCAGCAGGCTCCTCGGGATCGGTCTCGAAGAGACCCAGTACTTC.

CDR3 coding DNA: TGTGCCAGCAACCCGGTTCGTGAGCAGTTCTTC. Translation: CASNPVREQFF. This rearrangement joins TRBV7-2 to TRBJ2-1; D is undetermined. The CDR3 sequence is 11 residues long. Trimming pared 7 bases from V and 9 bases from J, leaving 10 bases between. CDR1 and CDR2 from the germline V gene are SGHTA and FQGNSA.

This chain connects TRBV4-1 to TRBJ2-2; 13 bases agree with TRBD2. CDR1 is MGHRA, CDR2 YSYEKL, per germline. V dropped 4 bases and J dropped 2; count of bases not matched to a gene: 7. The CDR3 is made up of 18 amino acids. Written as DNA, the CDR3 is TGCGCCAGCAGCCGCGGGACTAGCGGGGATATAAACACCGGGGAGCTGTTTTTT. Its translation: CASSRGTSGDINTGELFF.

With regard to this clonotype: A much bigger clone sits one base away, suggesting this may be a read error. The V call is TRBV2, the J call TRBJ1-1, with 10 nucleotides matching TRBD1. This CDR3 comprises 16 residues. The junction had 12 bases not matched to a gene; V was cut back by 10 bases and J by 1 base. Germline values: CDR1 SNHLY, CDR2 FYNNEI. CDR3 nucleotide sequence: TGTGCCACCAAAGCCGAGAGGACAGGGGGGAACACTGAAGCTTTCTTT. It is translated as CATKAERTGGNTEAFF. The full variable domain, in which reference TRBV2 and TRBJ1-1 provide the parts outside the CDR3, is EPEVTQTPSHQVTQMGQEVILRCVPISNHLYFYWYRQILGQKVEFLVSFYNNEISEKSEIFDDQFSVERPDGSNFTLKIRSTKLEDSAMYFCATKAERTGGNTEAFFGQGTRLTVV.

This clonotype was seen many times. The J gene is TRBJ1-2, the V gene TRBV2, with D possibly being TRBD1 (6 bases). The length of the CDR3 is 14 residues. Germline V lookup: CDR1 SNHLY, CDR2 FYNNEI. The V and J ends lost 6 bases and 1 base respectively, with 12 bases between them. CDR3 DNA: TGTGCCAGCAGCCAGGGGCACGATAACTATGGCTACACCTTC. Protein: CASSQGHDNYGYTF.

This clonotype was counted at least ten times. The chain has TRBV7-2 and TRBJ2-7, with a tentative D call TRBD1 (5 bases). Per germline, CDR1 SGHTA and CDR2 FQGNSA. V lost 5 bases and J lost 4, with 12 bases in between. This CDR3 has 13 amino acids. CDR3 sequence reads: CASSRNQGYEQYF. For the CDR3, the DNA is TGTGCCAGCAGCCGGAACCAGGGTTACGAGCAGTACTTC.

The chain couples TRBV13 to TRBJ2-2; weak D call: TRBD2 (6 bases). CDR3 size: 12 residues. Trimming cost V 5 bases and J 11 bases, with 12 bases left between them. CDR1 is PRHDT, CDR2 FYEKMQ, per germline (reference sequence). CDR3 amino acids: CASSARGRELFF. The CDR3 nucleotides read TGTGCCAGCAGCGCCCGGGGGAGAGAGCTGTTTTTT.

This clonotype was observed at least ten times. The chain links TRBV6-1 to TRBJ1-5; TRBD1 might be the D (5 bases). With 2 bases removed from V and 7 bases from J, the gap between germline ends came to 15 bases. This CDR3 is 15 amino acids long. Germline CDR1 and CDR2: MNHNS and SASEGT. The CDR3 DNA sequence: TGTGCCAGCAGTGAACCGATTGCCGGGGACCAGCCCCAGCATTTT. Translating it yields CASSEPIAGDQPQHF.

This clonotype has more than one count but fewer than ten. The V and J genes are TRBV5-1 and TRBJ1-1, with TRBD1 matching over 7 bases. The CDR3 extends over 14 amino acids. Germline-derived CDR1 and CDR2 are SGHRS and YFSETQ. V lost 0 bases to trimming and J lost 6 bases; unmatched junction nucleotides: 5. CDR3 sequence: CASSLGQGHAEAFF. CDR3 nucleotides: TGCGCCAGCAGCTTGGGACAGGGCCACGCTGAAGCTTTCTTT.

The chain is built from TRBV6-2 or TRBV6-3 and TRBJ1-1, with a weak D call TRBD1 (6 bases). The length of the CDR3 is 16 residues. Looked up from germline, CDR1 is MNHEY and CDR2 is SVGEGT. The V end was cut by 2 bases, the J end by 4 bases, with 17 bases between. The CDR3 region is CASSYPGGVGGTEAFF. CDR3 coding DNA: TGTGCCAGCAGTTACCCGGGGGGCGTGGGGGGCACTGAAGCTTTCTTT.

This clonotype was counted ten times or more. The rearrangement uses TRBV20-1 and TRBJ1-2, with 7 bases aligning to TRBD1. J was trimmed by 4 bases and V by 4 bases; bases with no gene match: 12. CDR1 and CDR2 (germline): DFQATT, SNEGSKA (reference sequence). This CDR3 has 15 residues. The CDR3 reads CSAIRAGTERYGYTF. For the CDR3, the DNA is TGCAGTGCTATCAGAGCCGGGACAGAGCGCTATGGCTACACCTTC.

This chain connects TRBV30 to TRBJ2-2, with a possible D match to TRBD2 (5 bases). The CDR3 runs to 14 residues. V gave up 2 bases and J gave up 4 bases, with 11 bases separating them. In germline, CDR1 is GTSNPN, CDR2 SVGIG (reference sequence). This CDR3 reads CAWSSGKATGELFF. CDR3 DNA: TGTGCCTGGAGTTCCGGGAAGGCCACCGGGGAGCTGTTTTTT. The full variable domain, with the rest looked up from reference TRBV30 and TRBJ2-2, is SQTIHQWPATLVQPVGSPLSLECTVEGTSNPNLYWYRQAAGRGLQLLFYSVGIGQISSEVPQNLSASRPQDRQFILSSKKLLLSDSGFYLCAWSSGKATGELFFGEGSRLTVL.

CDR3 residues: CSARSGFADTQYF. The CDR3 DNA reads as TGCAGTGCTAGAAGCGGGTTTGCAGATACGCAGTATTTT. The V gene is TRBV20-1, the J gene TRBJ2-3, with a weak D call TRBD2 (6 bases). The CDR3 has 13 amino acids. The V and J ends lost 2 bases and 4 bases respectively, with 10 bases between them. Germline V gene data show CDR1 as DFQATT and CDR2 as SNEGSKA (reference sequence).

This clonotype has just a few counts. The genes are TRBV30 and TRBJ2-5; the D call may be TRBD1 or TRBD2 (7 bases each). Trimming removed 4 bases from V and 1 base from J, with 16 bases in between. The CDR3 runs to 15 residues. Germline CDR1 reads GTSNPN; CDR2 reads SVGIG (reference sequence). In DNA, the CDR3 is TGTGCCTGGACCCGAGGGGAGGGGGCCCAAGAGACCCAGTACTTC. This sequence encodes CAWTRGEGAQETQYF. Filled out from reference TRBV30 and TRBJ2-5, the complete variable domain reads SQTIHQWPATLVQPVGSPLSLECTVEGTSNPNLYWYRQAAGRGLQLLFYSVGIGQISSEVPQNLSASRPQDRQFILSSKKLLLSDSGFYLCAWTRGEGAQETQYFGPGTRLLVL.

This clonotype was seen repeatedly, ten times or more. The chain joins TRBV5-5 to TRBJ2-5, with 8 bases fitting TRBD1. Germline values: CDR1 SGHKS, CDR2 YYEKEE (reference sequence). CDR3 length equals 14 residues. The V gene end was trimmed by 4 bases and the J gene end by 2 bases; junction bases not matched to a gene: 4. This chain's CDR3 is CASSGWTGQETQYF. As DNA, the CDR3 is TGTGCCAGCAGCGGGTGGACAGGGCAAGAGACCCAGTACTTC.

The rearrangement links TRBV5-1 to TRBJ2-2, with D maybe TRBD2 (6 bases). This CDR3 comprises 13 residues. Germline V gene data show CDR1 as SGHRS and CDR2 as YFSETQ. Trimming stripped 4 bases from V and 6 bases from J, with 10 bases between. The CDR3 sequence is CASSAGTPGELFF. For the CDR3, the DNA is TGCGCCAGCAGCGCCGGGACTCCCGGGGAGCTGTTTTTT.

This clonotype was found a few times. V gene TRBV24-1 combines with J gene TRBJ1-1; D unclear. The CDR3 contains 13 residues. Trimming cost V 3 bases and J 7 bases, with 11 bases left between them. Germline assignment: CDR1 KGHDR and CDR2 SFDVKD. The CDR3 here is CATSDPWTHEAFF. Here the CDR3 DNA reads TGTGCCACCAGTGATCCGTGGACGCATGAAGCTTTCTTT.

The chain carries TRBV19 and TRBJ1-5; D ambiguous. The CDR3 length is 15 residues. CDR1 is LNHDA and CDR2 is SQIVND in the germline V gene (reference sequence). V lost 3 bases to trimming and J lost 7 bases, with 16 bases between them. The CDR3 sequence is CASSMVGRPGQPQHF. CDR3 sequence (DNA): TGTGCCAGTAGTATGGTAGGGAGGCCTGGGCAGCCCCAGCATTTT.

The V call is TRBV5-1, the J call TRBJ1-3, with D perhaps matching TRBD1 (5 bases). This CDR3 has 14 amino acids. CDR1 and CDR2 from the germline V gene are SGHRS and YFSETQ. V lost 4 bases and J lost 1, with 9 bases in between. DNA of the CDR3: TGCGCCAGCAGCCCTACAGGTTCTGGAAACACCATATATTTT. Protein product: CASSPTGSGNTIYF.